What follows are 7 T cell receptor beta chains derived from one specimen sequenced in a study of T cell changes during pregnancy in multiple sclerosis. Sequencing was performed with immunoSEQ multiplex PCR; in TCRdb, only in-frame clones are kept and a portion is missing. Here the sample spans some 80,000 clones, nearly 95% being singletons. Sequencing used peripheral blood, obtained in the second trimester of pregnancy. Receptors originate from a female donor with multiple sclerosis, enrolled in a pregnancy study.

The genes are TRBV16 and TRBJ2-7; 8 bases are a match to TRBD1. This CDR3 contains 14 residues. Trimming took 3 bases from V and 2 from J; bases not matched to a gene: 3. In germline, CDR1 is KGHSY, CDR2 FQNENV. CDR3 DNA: TGTGCCAGCAGCCAGGGGACAGGTCCCTACGAGCAGTACTTC. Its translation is CASSQGTGPYEQYF.

The CDR3 nucleotides are TGTGCCAGCAGTAGGGACAGAACTAACTATGGCTACACCTTC. Encoded protein: CASSRDRTNYGYTF. The gene calls are TRBV28 and TRBJ1-2, with TRBD1 identical over 7 bases. Germline V gene sequence: CDR1 MDHEN, CDR2 SYDVKM. V was clipped by 5 bases and J by 0 bases; unmatched bases: 3. The CDR3 length is 14 residues.

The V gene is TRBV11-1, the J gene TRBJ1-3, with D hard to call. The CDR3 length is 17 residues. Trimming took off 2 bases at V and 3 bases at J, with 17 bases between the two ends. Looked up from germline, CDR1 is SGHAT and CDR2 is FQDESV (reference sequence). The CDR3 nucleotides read TGTGCCAGCAGCTTAAATTTCGCGGGCAGCGGTGGAAACACCATATATTTT. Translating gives CASSLNFAGSGGNTIYF.

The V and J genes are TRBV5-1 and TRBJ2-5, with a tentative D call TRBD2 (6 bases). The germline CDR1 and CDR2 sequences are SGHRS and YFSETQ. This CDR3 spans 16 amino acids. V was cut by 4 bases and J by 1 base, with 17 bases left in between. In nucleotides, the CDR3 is TGCGCCAGCAGCCCGGGACTCGCACTAACCCAAGAGACCCAGTACTTC. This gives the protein CASSPGLALTQETQYF.

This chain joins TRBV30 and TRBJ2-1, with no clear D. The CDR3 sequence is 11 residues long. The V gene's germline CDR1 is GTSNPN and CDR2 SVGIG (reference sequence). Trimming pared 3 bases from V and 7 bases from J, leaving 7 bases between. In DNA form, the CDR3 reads TGTGCCTGGAGCATGTTTAATGAGCAGTTCTTC. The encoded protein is CAWSMFNEQFF.

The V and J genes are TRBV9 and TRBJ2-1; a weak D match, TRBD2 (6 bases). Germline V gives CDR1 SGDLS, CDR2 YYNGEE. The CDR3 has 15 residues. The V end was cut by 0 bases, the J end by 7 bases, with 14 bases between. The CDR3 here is CASSVENGRGNEQFF. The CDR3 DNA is TGTGCCAGCAGCGTAGAGAACGGGAGAGGGAATGAGCAGTTCTTC.

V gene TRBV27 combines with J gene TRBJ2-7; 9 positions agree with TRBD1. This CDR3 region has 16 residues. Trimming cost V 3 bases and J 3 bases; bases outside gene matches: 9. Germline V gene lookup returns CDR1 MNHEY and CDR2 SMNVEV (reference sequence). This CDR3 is CASSLHLPGQGYEQYF. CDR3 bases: TGTGCCAGCAGTTTGCACCTACCGGGACAGGGCTACGAGCAGTACTTC.